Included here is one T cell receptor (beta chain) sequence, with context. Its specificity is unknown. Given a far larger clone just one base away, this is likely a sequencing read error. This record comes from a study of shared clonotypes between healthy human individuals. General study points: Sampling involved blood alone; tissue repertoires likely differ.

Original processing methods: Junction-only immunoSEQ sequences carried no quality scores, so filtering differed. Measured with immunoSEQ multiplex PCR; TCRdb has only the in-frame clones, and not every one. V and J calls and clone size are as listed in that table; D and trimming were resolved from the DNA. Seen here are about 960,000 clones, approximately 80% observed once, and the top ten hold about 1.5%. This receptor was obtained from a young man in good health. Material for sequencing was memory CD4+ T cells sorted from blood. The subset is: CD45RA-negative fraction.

The CDR3, as DNA: TGTGCCAGCAGCTCAGACATGAACACTGAAGCTTTCTTT. Residues: CASSSDMNTEAFF. This chain links TRBV7-9 with TRBJ1-1; D gene ambiguous. The V gene lost 4 bases and the J gene lost 0 bases, with 6 bases spanning the gap. Germline values: CDR1 SEHNR, CDR2 FQNEAQ (reference sequence). The CDR3 is 13 residues long. Variable domain in full (rest from reference TRBV7-9 and TRBJ1-1): DTGVSQNPRHKITKRGQNVTFRCDPISEHNRLYWYRQTLGQGPEFLTYFQNEAQLEKSRLLSDRFSAERPKGSFSTLEIQRTEQGDSAMYLCASSSDMNTEAFFGQGTRLTVV.